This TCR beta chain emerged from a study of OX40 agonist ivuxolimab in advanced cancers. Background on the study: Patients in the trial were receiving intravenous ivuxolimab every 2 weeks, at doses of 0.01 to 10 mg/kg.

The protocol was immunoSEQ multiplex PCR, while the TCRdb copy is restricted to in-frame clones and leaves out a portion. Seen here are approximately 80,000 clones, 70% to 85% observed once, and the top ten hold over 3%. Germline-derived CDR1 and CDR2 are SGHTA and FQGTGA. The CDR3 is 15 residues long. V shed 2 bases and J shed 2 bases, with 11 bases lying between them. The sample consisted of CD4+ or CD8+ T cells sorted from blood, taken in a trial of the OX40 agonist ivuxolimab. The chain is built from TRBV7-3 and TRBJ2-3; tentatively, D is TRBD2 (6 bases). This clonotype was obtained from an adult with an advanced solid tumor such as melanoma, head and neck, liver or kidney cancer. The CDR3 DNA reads TGTGCCAGCAGCTTAGGTCCTAGCGCCACAGATACGCAGTATTTT. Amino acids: CASSLGPSATDTQYF.